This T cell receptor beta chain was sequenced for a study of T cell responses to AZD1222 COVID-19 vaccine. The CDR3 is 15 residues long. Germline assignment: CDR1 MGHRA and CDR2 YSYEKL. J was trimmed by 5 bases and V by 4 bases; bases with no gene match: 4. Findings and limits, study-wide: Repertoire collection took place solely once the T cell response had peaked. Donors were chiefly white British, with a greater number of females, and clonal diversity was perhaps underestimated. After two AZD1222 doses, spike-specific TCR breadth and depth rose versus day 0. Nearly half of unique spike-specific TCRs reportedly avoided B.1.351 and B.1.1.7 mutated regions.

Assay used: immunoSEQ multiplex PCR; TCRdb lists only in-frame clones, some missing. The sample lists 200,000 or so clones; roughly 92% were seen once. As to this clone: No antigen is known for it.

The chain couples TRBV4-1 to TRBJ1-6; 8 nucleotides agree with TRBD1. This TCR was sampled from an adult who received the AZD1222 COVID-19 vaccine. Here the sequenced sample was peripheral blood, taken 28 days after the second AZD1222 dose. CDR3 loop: CASSPEDRDNSPLHF. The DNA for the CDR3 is TGCGCCAGCAGCCCCGAGGACAGGGATAATTCACCCCTCCACTTT.